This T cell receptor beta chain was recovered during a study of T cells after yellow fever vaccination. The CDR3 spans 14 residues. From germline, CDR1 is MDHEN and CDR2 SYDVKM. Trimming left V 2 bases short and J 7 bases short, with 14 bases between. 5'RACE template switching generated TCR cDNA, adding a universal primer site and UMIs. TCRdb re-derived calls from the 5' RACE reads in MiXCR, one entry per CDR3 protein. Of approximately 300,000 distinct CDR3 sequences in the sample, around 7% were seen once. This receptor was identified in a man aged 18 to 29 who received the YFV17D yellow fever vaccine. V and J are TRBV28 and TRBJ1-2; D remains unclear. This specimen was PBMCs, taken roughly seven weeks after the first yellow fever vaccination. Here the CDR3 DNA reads TGTGCCAGCAGTTTACGACACCGATTTCGTGGCTACACCTTC. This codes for CASSLRHRFRGYTF.